Listed below are T cell receptor beta chains from one sample, sequenced in a study of T cell clonotyping in hematopoietic cell transplantation. The repertoire was sequenced with immunoSEQ multiplex PCR; TCRdb's copy has only in-frame clones and lacks some. This sample yields 60,000 to 75,000 clones, of which around 94% are seen a single time; about 1.5% belongs to the top ten. What was sequenced was peripheral blood mononuclear cells. The source is a man aged 45-65 years in good health. Some clones in this sample may be carry-over from other donors' samples. Both conserved end residues are part of each CDR3.

TRBV6-6	TRBJ2-1	16	CASSYRTSGGYNEQFF
TRBV7-8	TRBJ1-4	12	CASSLMGSDWFF
TRBV28	TRBJ1-1	11	CAARGETEAFF
TRBV10-3	TRBJ2-5	13	CAISEQGEETQYF
TRBV9	TRBJ2-3	17	CASSPRGLAGGQATQYF
TRBV6-5	TRBJ1-1	14	CASRRTDRHTEAFF
TRBV10-3	TRBJ1-1	11	CAISESGEAFF
TRBV6-1	TRBJ1-2	15	CASINQGQGARGYTF
TRBV21-1	TRBJ1-5	12	CASRAGNQPQHF
TRBV5-3	TRBJ2-7	16	CARSLGGGRRAYEQYF
TRBV2	TRBJ2-1	18	CASSEAPGLAGYYNEQFF
TRBV13	TRBJ2-1	12	CASSVLGNRQFF
TRBV5-6	TRBJ1-5	16	CASSLAGGGRNQPQHF
TRBV5-1	TRBJ1-4	15	CASSLGGGYNEKLFF
TRBV2	TRBJ1-5	17	CASSERRTPKTNQPQHF